Listed below are T cell receptor beta chains from one sample, sequenced in a study of cytomegalovirus exposure and HLA in healthy donors. Profiled with immunoSEQ multiplex PCR; TCRdb holds only in-frame clones, not every one. Of about 120,000 clones in the sample, more than 60% were seen once. Sample: PBMCs. These receptor sequences come from a man aged 18 to 35 in good health and CMV-seronegative. The CDR3 runs from the conserved cysteine through the conserved F or W. A D gene is named only where the DNA matches it firmly. Clone size is shown for a subset of rows, as once, few, many or a class of expanded clone.

>TRBV18|TRBJ2-3|.|TRBD2
CASSPLGTTRDTQYF
TGTGCCAGCTCACCCCTCGGGACTACGAGGGATACGCAGTATTTT
>TRBV6-1|TRBJ2-3|.|TRBD1
CASSEIRGQGIADTQYF
TGTGCCAGCAGTGAAATTCGGGGACAGGGGATCGCAGATACGCAGTATTTT
>TRBV18|TRBJ2-7|.|TRBD1
CASSRDRGYEQYF
TGTGCCAGCTCACGGGACAGGGGCTACGAGCAGTACTTC
>TRBV9|TRBJ1-1|.|.
CASSVSPQGEAFF
TGTGCCAGCAGCGTCAGTCCCCAGGGTGAAGCTTTCTTT
>TRBV6-6|TRBJ2-7|.|.
CASSYEDSPGYEQYF
TGTGCCAGCAGTTACGAGGACAGCCCGGGCTACGAGCAGTACTTC
>TRBV29-1|TRBJ1-3|.|.
CSVVGQGNTIYF
TGCAGCGTTGTTGGACAGGGAAACACCATATATTTT
>TRBV30|TRBJ2-5|.|.
CASGGQETQYF
TGTGCCTCAGGGGGGCAGGAGACCCAGTACTTC
>TRBV15|TRBJ2-1|.|TRBD2
CATSRGVAGGTSNEQFF
TGTGCCACCAGCAGAGGTGTAGCGGGAGGGACTTCAAATGAGCAGTTCTTC
>TRBV5-5|TRBJ1-5|once|.
CASSFSVVGSQPQHF
TGTGCCAGCAGCTTCTCCGTGGTGGGCTCTCAGCCCCAGCATTTT
>TRBV28|TRBJ1-2|.|.
CASSFGAANYGYTF
TGTGCCAGCAGTTTTGGCGCGGCCAACTATGGCTACACCTTC
>TRBV7-6|TRBJ2-7|.|TRBD1
CASSIATGAPYEQYF
TGTGCCAGCAGCATCGCGACAGGGGCACCTTACGAGCAGTACTTC
>TRBV4-2|TRBJ1-3|.|.
CASSQYSHSSSGNTIYF
TGTGCCAGCAGCCAGTACAGCCACTCGAGCTCTGGAAACACCATATATTTT
>TRBV7-7|TRBJ2-7|.|.
CASSPRAAGNEQYF
TGTGCCAGCAGCCCAAGGGCTGCAGGGAACGAGCAGTACTTC
>TRBV9|TRBJ1-2|.|TRBD1
CASSITDRVNYGYPF
TGTGCCAGCAGCATTACGGACAGGGTTAACTATGGCTACCCCTTC
>TRBV28|TRBJ2-2|.|.
CASTFANTGELFF
TGTGCCAGCACCTTTGCGAACACCGGGGAGCTGTTTTTT
>TRBV27|TRBJ1-1|few|TRBD1
CASSSTGSEAFF
TGTGCCAGCAGTTCGACAGGGTCTGAAGCTTTCTTT
>TRBV9|TRBJ2-7|.|TRBD2
CASSVGAGGNYEQYF
TGTGCCAGCAGCGTAGGAGCGGGAGGTAACTACGAGCAGTACTTC
>TRBV7-8|TRBJ2-1|.|.
CASSFQGSSYNEQFF
TGTGCCAGCAGCTTCCAGGGCAGCTCCTACAATGAGCAGTTCTTC
>TRBV6-5|TRBJ1-1|.|TRBD1
CASSSLTGTGNTEAFF
TGTGCCAGCAGTTCCCTCACCGGGACAGGGAACACTGAAGCTTTCTTT
>TRBV29-1|TRBJ1-2|.|.
CSAQGTAHGYTF
TGCAGCGCCCAGGGGACCGCGCATGGCTACACCTTC
>TRBV28|TRBJ1-1|.|.
CATRELNTEAFF
TGTGCCACCCGGGAGTTGAACACTGAAGCTTTCTTT
>TRBV27|TRBJ1-2|few|TRBD1
CASGDRFTNYGYTF
TGTGCCAGTGGGGACAGATTCACAAACTATGGCTACACCTTC